This T cell receptor (beta chain) was profiled in a study of blood T cell repertoires in COVID-19. Study-wide context: The study drew acute and convalescent COVID-19 samples from the United States, Italy and Spain.

Germline CDR1 and CDR2: SGHAT and FQNNGV. The CDR3 sequence is 13 residues long. The germline V and J ends were trimmed by 2 bases and 6 bases, with 10 bases remaining between them. This clone was detected once. Original handling: Reference gene primer amplification yielded estimated nucleated cell counts. Sequencing was performed with immunoSEQ multiplex PCR; in TCRdb, only in-frame clones are kept and a portion is missing. That table supplies the V and J calls and clone size; D and trimming were determined from the DNA. Of under 250,000 clones in the sample, just over 85% were seen once. This study enrolled people aged about 18 to 90 from under 25 US geographic areas.

The sequence came from a man aged 40-49 years who had recovered from COVID-19. Sequenced material: PBMCs or T cells enriched from blood (not recorded which). The V gene is TRBV11-2, the J gene TRBJ1-2; TRBD1 is a possible D gene (5 bases). For the CDR3, the DNA is TGTGCCAGCAGCTTACAGGGTTCGGATGGCTACACCTTC. Translation: CASSLQGSDGYTF.